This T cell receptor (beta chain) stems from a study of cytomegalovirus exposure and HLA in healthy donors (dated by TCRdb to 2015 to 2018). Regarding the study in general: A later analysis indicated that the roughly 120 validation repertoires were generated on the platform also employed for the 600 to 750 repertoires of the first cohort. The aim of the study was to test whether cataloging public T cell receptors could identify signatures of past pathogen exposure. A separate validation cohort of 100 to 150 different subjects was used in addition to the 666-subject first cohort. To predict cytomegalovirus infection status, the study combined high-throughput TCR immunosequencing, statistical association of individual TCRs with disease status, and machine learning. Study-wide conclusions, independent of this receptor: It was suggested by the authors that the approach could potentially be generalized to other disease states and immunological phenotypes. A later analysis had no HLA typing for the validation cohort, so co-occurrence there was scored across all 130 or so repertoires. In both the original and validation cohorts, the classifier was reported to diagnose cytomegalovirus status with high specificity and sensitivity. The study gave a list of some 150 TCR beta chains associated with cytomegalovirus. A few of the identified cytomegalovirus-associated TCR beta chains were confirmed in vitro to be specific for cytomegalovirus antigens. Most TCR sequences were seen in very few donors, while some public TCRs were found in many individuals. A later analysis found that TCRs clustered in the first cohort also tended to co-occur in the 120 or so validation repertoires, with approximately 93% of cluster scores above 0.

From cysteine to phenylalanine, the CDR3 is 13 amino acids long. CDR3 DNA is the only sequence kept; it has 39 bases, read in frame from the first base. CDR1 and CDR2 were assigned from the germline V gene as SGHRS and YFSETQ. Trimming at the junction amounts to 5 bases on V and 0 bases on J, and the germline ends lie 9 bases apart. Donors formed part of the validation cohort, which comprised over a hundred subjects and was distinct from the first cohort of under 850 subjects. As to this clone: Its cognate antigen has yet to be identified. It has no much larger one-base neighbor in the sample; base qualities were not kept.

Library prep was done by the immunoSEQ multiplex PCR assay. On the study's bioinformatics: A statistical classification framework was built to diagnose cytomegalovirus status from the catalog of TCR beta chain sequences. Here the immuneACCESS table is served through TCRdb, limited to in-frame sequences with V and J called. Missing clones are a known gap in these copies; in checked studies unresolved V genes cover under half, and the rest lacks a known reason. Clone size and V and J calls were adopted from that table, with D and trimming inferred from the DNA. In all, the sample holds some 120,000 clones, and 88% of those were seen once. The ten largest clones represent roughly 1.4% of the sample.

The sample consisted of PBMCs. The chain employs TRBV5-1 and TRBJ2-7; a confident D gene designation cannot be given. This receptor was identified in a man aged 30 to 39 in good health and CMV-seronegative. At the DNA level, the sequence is TGCGCCAGCAGGACACTTAGCTCCTACGAGCAGTACTTC. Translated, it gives CASRTLSSYEQYF. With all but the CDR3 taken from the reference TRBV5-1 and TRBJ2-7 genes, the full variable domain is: KAGVTQTPRYLIKTRGQQVTLSCSPISGHRSVSWYQQTPGQGLQFLFEYFSETQRNKGNFPGRFSGRQFSNSRSEMNVSTLELGDSALYLCASRTLSSYEQYFGPGTRLTVT.